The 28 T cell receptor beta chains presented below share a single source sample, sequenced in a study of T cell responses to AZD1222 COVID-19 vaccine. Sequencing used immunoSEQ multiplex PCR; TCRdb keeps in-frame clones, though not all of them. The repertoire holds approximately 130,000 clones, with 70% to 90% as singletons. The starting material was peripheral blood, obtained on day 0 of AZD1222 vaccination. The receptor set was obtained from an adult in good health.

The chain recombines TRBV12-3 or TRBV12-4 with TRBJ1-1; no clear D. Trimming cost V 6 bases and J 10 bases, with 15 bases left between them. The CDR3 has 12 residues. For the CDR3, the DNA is TGTGCCAGCAGGCTGTCGGAAAGTGGAGCTTTCTTT. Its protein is CASRLSESGAFF.

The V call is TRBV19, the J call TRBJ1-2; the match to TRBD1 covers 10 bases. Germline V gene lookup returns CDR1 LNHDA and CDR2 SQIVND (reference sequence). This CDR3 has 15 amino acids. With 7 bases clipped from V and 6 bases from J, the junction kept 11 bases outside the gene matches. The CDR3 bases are TGTGCCAGTAATAAAAGACAGGGGGCGCCCCATGGCTACACCTTC. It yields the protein CASNKRQGAPHGYTF.

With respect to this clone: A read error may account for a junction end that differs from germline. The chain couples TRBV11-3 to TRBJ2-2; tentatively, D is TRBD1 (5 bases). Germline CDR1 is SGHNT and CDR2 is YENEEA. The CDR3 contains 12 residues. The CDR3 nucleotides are TGTGCCGGCAGGGCGAACACCGGGGAGCTGTTTTTT. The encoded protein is CAGRANTGELFF. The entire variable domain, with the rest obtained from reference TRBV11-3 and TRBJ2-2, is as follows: EAGVVQSPRYKIIEKKQPVAFWCNPISGHNTLYWYLQNLGQGPELLIRYENEEAVDDSQLPKDRFSAERLKGVDSTLKIQPAELGDSAVYLCAGRANTGELFFGEGSRLTVL.

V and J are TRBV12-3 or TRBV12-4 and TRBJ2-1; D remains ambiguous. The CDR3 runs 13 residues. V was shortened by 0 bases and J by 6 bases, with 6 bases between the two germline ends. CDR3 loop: CASSLAHPNEQFF. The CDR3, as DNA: TGTGCCAGCAGTTTAGCGCATCCCAATGAGCAGTTCTTC.

CDR3 in DNA: TGTGCCAGCAGCCCCCCCACGGGAGGTTACGAGCAGTACTTC. Amino acid sequence: CASSPPTGGYEQYF. This sequence joins TRBV7-9 and TRBJ2-7, with 7 bases identical to TRBD2. The trim removed 5 bases at V and 4 bases at J, leaving 8 bases unmatched. The germline gives CDR1 SEHNR, CDR2 FQNEAQ (reference sequence). This CDR3 is built from 14 residues.

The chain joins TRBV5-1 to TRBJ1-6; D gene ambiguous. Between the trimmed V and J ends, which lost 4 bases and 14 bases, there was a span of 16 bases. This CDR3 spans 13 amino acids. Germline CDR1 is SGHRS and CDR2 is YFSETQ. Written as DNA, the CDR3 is TGCGCCAGCAGCGAGGAGGCCGGCGACACCCTCCACTTT. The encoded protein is CASSEEAGDTLHF.

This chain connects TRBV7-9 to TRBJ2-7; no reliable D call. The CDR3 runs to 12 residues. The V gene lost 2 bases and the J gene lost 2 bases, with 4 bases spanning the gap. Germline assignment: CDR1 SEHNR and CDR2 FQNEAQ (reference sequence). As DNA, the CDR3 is TGTGCCAGCAGCTTAAATCCCTACGAGCAGTACTTC. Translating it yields CASSLNPYEQYF.

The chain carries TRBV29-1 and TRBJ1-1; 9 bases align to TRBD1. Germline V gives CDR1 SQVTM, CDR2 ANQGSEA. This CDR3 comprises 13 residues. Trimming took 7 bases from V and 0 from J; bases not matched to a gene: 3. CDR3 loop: CSGGQGMNTEAFF. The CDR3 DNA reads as TGCAGCGGTGGACAGGGGATGAACACTGAAGCTTTCTTT.

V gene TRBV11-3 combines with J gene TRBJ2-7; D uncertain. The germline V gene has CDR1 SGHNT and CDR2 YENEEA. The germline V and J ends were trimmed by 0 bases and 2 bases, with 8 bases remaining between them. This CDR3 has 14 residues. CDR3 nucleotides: TGTGCCAGCAGCTTAGACGCATTGGCCTACGAGCAGTACTTC. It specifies CASSLDALAYEQYF.

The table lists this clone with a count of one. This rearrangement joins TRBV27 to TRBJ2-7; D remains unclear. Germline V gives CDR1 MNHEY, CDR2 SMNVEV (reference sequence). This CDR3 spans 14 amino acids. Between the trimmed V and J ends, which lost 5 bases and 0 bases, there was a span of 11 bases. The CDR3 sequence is CASSPRTLSYEQYF. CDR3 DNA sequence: TGTGCCAGCAGTCCTAGGACCCTCTCCTACGAGCAGTACTTC.

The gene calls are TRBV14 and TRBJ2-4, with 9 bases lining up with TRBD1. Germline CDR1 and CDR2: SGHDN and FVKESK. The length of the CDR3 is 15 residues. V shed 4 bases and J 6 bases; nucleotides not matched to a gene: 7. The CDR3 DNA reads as TGTGCCAGCAGCCGAATAGGGACAGGGAGAAACATTCAGTACTTC. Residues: CASSRIGTGRNIQYF.

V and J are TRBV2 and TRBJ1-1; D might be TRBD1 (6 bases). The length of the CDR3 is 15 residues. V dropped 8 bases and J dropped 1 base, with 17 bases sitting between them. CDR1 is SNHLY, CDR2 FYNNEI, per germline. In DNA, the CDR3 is TGTGCCAGCGGGGGAAGGGGGGCGAAGAACACTGAAGCTTTCTTT. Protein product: CASGGRGAKNTEAFF.

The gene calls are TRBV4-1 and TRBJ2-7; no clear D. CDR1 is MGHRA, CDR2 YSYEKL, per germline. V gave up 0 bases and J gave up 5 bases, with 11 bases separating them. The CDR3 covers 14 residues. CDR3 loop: CASSQDRRGHEQYF. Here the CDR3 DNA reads TGCGCCAGCAGCCAAGATAGGAGAGGTCACGAGCAGTACTTC.

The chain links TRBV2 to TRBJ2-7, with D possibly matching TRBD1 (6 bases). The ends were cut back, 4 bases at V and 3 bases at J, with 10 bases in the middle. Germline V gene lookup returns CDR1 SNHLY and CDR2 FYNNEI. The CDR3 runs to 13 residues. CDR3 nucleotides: TGTGCCAGCAGTGGGGGCAGGGGCTACGAGCAGTACTTC. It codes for CASSGGRGYEQYF.

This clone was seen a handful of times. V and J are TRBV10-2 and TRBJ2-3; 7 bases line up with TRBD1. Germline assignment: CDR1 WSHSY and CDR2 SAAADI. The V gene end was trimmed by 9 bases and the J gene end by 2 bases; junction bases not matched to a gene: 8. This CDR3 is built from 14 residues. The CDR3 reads CASVTGVLTDTQYF. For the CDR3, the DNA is TGCGCCAGTGTTACAGGGGTCCTCACAGATACGCAGTATTTT.

DNA of the CDR3: TGTGCCAGCAGCTTAGTCCAGGGCAATGTCTATGGCTACACCTTC. Residues: CASSLVQGNVYGYTF. V and J are TRBV7-9 and TRBJ1-2; D is possibly TRBD1 (5 bases). V gave up 1 base and J gave up 4 bases, with 13 bases separating them. Germline-derived CDR1 and CDR2 are SEHNR and FQNEAQ (reference sequence). The CDR3 runs 15 residues.

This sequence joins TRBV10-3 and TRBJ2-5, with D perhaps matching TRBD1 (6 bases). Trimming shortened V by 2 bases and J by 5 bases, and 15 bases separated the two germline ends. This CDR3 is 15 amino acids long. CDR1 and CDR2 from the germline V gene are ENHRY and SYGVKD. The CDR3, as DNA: TGTGCCATCAGTGAGACAGGGACGGTCGGTGAGACCCAGTACTTC. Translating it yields CAISETGTVGETQYF.

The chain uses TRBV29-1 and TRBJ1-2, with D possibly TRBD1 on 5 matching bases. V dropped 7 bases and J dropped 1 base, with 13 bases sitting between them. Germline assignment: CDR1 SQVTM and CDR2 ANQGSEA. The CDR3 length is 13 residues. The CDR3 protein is CSAKKGDNYGYTF. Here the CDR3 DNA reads TGCAGCGCTAAGAAAGGGGATAACTATGGCTACACCTTC.

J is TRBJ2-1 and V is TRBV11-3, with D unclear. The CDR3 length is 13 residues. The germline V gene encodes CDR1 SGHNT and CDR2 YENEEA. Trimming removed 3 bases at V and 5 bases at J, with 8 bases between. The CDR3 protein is CASSFKVHNEQFF. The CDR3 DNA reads TGTGCCAGCAGCTTTAAAGTCCACAATGAGCAGTTCTTC.

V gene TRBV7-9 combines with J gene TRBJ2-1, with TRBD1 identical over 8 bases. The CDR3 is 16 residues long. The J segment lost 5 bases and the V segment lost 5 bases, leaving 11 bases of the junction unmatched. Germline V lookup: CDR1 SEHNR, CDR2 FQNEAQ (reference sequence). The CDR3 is CASSLGQGVRNNEQFF. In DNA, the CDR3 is TGTGCCAGCAGCCTCGGACAGGGTGTAAGAAACAATGAGCAGTTCTTC.

Here the CDR3 reads CASSEGLAGVGEQFF. Written as DNA, the CDR3 is TGCGCCAGCAGCGAGGGACTAGCGGGAGTCGGGGAGCAGTTCTTC. The chain couples TRBV5-1 to TRBJ2-1; 14 nucleotides agree with TRBD2. The CDR3 is 15 residues long. The ends lost 4 bases at V and 10 bases at J; junction bases unmatched: 7. Germline-derived CDR1 and CDR2 are SGHRS and YFSETQ.

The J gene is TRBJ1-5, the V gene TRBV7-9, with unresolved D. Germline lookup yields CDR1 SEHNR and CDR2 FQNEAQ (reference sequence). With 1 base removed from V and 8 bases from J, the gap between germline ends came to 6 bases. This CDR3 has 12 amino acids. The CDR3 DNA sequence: TGTGCCAGCAGCTTAGAATCTGAGCCCCAGCATTTT. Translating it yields CASSLESEPQHF.

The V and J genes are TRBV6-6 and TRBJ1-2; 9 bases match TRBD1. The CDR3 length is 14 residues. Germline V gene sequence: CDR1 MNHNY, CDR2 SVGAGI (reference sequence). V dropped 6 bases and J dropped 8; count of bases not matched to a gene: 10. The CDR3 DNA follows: TGTGCCAGCAGAAACCGGGACAGGGCGGGAGGCTACACCTTC. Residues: CASRNRDRAGGYTF.

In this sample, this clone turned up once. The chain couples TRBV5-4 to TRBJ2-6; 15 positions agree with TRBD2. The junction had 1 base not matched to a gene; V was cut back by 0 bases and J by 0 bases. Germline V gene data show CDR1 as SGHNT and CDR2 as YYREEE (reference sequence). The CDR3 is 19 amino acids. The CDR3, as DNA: TGTGCCAGCAGCTTGGGGACTAGCGGGAGGGCCTCTGGGGCCAACGTCCTGACTTTC. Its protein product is CASSLGTSGRASGANVLTF.

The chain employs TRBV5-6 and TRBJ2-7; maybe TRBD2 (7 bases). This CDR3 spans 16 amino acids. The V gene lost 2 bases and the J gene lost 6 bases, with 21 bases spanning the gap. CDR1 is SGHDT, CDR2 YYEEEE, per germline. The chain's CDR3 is CASSFTGGRRAGEQYF. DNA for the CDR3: TGTGCCAGCAGCTTCACCGGGGGGCGCAGGGCGGGCGAGCAGTACTTC.

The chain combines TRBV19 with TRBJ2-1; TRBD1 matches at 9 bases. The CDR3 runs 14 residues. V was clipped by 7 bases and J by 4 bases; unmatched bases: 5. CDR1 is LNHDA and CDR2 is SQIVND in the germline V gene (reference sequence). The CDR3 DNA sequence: TGTGCCAGTATTGGGGGACAGGGATACAATGAGCAGTTCTTC. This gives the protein CASIGGQGYNEQFF.

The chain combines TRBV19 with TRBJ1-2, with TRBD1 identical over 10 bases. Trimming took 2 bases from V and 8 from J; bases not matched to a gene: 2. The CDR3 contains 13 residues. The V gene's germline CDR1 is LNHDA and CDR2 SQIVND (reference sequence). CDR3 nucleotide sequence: TGTGCCAGTAGTATATGGGGACAGGGGGGCTACACCTTC. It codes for CASSIWGQGGYTF.

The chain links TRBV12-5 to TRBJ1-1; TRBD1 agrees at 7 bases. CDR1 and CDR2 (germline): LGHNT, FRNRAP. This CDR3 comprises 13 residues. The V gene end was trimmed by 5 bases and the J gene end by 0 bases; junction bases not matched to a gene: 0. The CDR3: CASGGTVNTEAFF. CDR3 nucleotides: TGTGCTAGTGGTGGGACAGTGAACACTGAAGCTTTCTTT.